The entry that follows covers one T cell receptor beta chain sequence. Antigen specificity is unknown. The germline gives CDR1 SGDLS, CDR2 YYNGEE. CDR3 length: 18 residues. V was trimmed by 0 bases and J by 0 bases, leaving 13 bases between them. The data were taken from a study of T cell responses to AZD1222 COVID-19 vaccine. Study results and limitations: Repertoire collection took place solely once the T cell response had peaked. Spike-specific TCR breadth and depth were elevated following two AZD1222 doses. Close to half of spike-specific TCRs reportedly recognize unmutated variant regions. Most donors were white British, females outnumbered males, and clonal diversity was possibly underestimated.

Sequencing was performed with immunoSEQ multiplex PCR; in TCRdb, only in-frame clones are kept and a portion is missing. Counted here are around 160,000 clones, 92% occurring once; the ten biggest clones make up roughly 1.4%. The V call is TRBV9, the J call TRBJ2-6; a possible D gene is TRBD1 (5 bases). The sequenced sample was peripheral blood, obtained 28 days after the second AZD1222 dose. The TCR originated in an adult who received the AZD1222 COVID-19 vaccine. CDR3 residues: CASSVAQGPSSGANVLTF. The DNA of the CDR3 is TGTGCCAGCAGCGTAGCCCAGGGCCCGAGCTCTGGGGCCAACGTCCTGACTTTC.